The subject of this entry is one T cell receptor (beta chain). CD8 cells classed as naive were CD45RO-negative and positively selected for CCR7, excluding terminally differentiated effector memory CD45RA+ cells. The data were taken from a study of shared clonotypes between healthy human individuals. Trimming took 0 bases from V and 5 from J, leaving 11 bases between them. The CDR3 is made up of 14 amino acids. Per germline, CDR1 SGDLS and CDR2 YYNGEE. Clones were read by immunoSEQ multiplex PCR, and TCRdb kept only the in-frame ones, dropping some. The sample includes about 2.2 million clones, around 95% of them seen just once.

This clonotype was obtained from a young man in good health. Some clones in this sample may be carry-over from other donors' samples. J is TRBJ2-5 and V is TRBV9, with D uncertain. Sequenced material: naive CD8+ T cells from PBMCs. The CDR3 spells CASSVGTFWETQYF. In DNA form, the CDR3 reads TGTGCCAGCAGCGTAGGCACTTTCTGGGAGACCCAGTACTTC.